The 15 T cell receptor beta chains given below trace back to one sample, sequenced in a study of CD8+ T cells in alopecia areata. cDNA serving as the sequencing template came from extracted, reverse transcribed RNA. The method was immunoSEQ multiplex PCR; TCRdb's version includes in-frame clones alone and lacks a portion of them. The sample consists of 150,000 to 200,000 clones, around three fifths of them appearing once. Stated treatment: oral pan-JAK inhibitor, 5-10 mg twice daily. The sequencing used CD4+ T cells sorted from blood, collected at week 24, from a patient treated with tofacitinib. Receptor source: a human donor with alopecia areata.

CDR3 nucleotide sequence: TGTGCCTGGAGTCAAGACAGGGGGCGAGTTTCACCCCTCCACTTT. Translation gives CAWSQDRGRVSPLHF. This rearrangement joins TRBV30 to TRBJ1-6; 10 nucleotides align to TRBD1. CDR1 is GTSNPN and CDR2 is SVGIG in the germline V gene (reference sequence). The CDR3 runs 15 residues. J gave up 9 bases and V 2 bases, and 7 bases lay outside the gene matches.

This clone was seen just once. V is TRBV2 and J is TRBJ2-1; 8 nucleotides match TRBD1. With V trimmed by 6 bases and J by 8 bases, 3 bases remained unmatched. CDR1 and CDR2 (germline): SNHLY, FYNNEI. The CDR3 contains 12 residues. The CDR3 reads CASRGTGYEQFF. CDR3 sequence (DNA): TGTGCCAGCAGGGGGACAGGCTATGAGCAGTTCTTC.

The chain carries TRBV5-8 and TRBJ2-2, with 8 bases matching TRBD1. V shed 4 bases, J shed 4 bases, and the junction held 6 bases outside the gene matches. The CDR3 is made up of 15 amino acids. The germline gives CDR1 SGHTS, CDR2 YDEGEE. The CDR3 region has the DNA TGTGCCAGCAGCCGACAGGGGTGGATCACCGGGGAGCTGTTTTTT. This sequence encodes CASSRQGWITGELFF.

The V gene is TRBV5-6, the J gene TRBJ1-1; TRBD1 might be the D (5 bases). Germline loops: CDR1 SGHDT, CDR2 YYEEEE. The CDR3 length is 14 residues. V gave up 4 bases and J gave up 2 bases, with 12 bases separating them. The CDR3 here is CASSPSGTNTEAFF. The DNA for the CDR3 is TGTGCCAGCAGCCCCTCGGGGACCAACACTGAAGCTTTCTTT.

This chain uses TRBV4-1 with TRBJ2-5, with D possibly being TRBD1 (5 bases). Germline V gene data show CDR1 as MGHRA and CDR2 as YSYEKL. This CDR3 region has 15 residues. Trimming took 4 bases from V and 2 from J, leaving 14 bases between them. The CDR3 loop is CASSPWGPSQETQYF. CDR3 bases: TGCGCCAGCAGCCCCTGGGGCCCCTCGCAAGAGACCCAGTACTTC.

This chain uses TRBV29-1 with TRBJ2-1; tentatively, D is TRBD1 or TRBD2 (5 bases each). The V and J ends lost 5 bases and 8 bases respectively, with 10 bases between them. Germline V CDR1 and CDR2: SQVTM, ANQGSEA. The CDR3 covers 11 residues. This CDR3 is CSVNRGHEQFF. Here the CDR3 DNA reads TGCAGCGTTAATCGGGGACATGAGCAGTTCTTC.

This chain uses TRBV30 with TRBJ2-1; 8 bases are shared with TRBD1. The germline V gene has CDR1 GTSNPN and CDR2 SVGIG (reference sequence). The CDR3 length is 16 residues. V was clipped by 3 bases and J by 6 bases; unmatched bases: 13. CDR3 nucleotides: TGTGCCTGGAGGGCGACTGGATCAGGGGGCTTCAATGAGCAGTTCTTC. Translated: CAWRATGSGGFNEQFF.

Concerning this clone: Other DNA sequences in the same sample also yield this CDR3. The chain carries TRBV29-1 and TRBJ2-7; D not certain. This CDR3 is built from 11 residues. With 4 bases removed from V and 2 bases from J, the gap between germline ends came to 6 bases. Germline V CDR1 and CDR2: SQVTM, ANQGSEA. This CDR3 is CSVGGTYEQYF. CDR3 nucleotide sequence: TGCAGCGTTGGGGGAACCTACGAGCAGTACTTC.

Turning to this clone: This sample also contains other DNA sequences that code for the same CDR3. J is TRBJ1-1 and V is TRBV10-3; D gene unclear. Per germline, CDR1 ENHRY and CDR2 SYGVKD. This CDR3 is 13 amino acids long. V was clipped by 4 bases and J by 3 bases, with 9 bases between them. The CDR3 sequence is CAISVREDTEAFF. CDR3 in DNA: TGTGCCATCAGTGTACGGGAAGACACTGAAGCTTTCTTT.

This clone was picked up one time. The chain joins TRBV2 to TRBJ1-5; 9 nucleotides align to TRBD1. Germline values: CDR1 SNHLY, CDR2 FYNNEI. V dropped 6 bases and J dropped 1; count of bases not matched to a gene: 7. The CDR3 sequence is 16 residues long. The CDR3 nucleotides are TGTGCCAGCAGCTACAGGGGGCGGGGGAGCAATCAGCCCCAGCATTTT. Amino acid sequence: CASSYRGRGSNQPQHF.

This chain uses TRBV29-1 with TRBJ2-2; 7 bases are shared with TRBD1. The CDR3 loop spans 13 amino acids. The V gene end was trimmed by 4 bases and the J gene end by 7 bases; junction bases not matched to a gene: 6. Germline loops: CDR1 SQVTM, CDR2 ANQGSEA. CDR3 coding DNA: TGCAGCGTTGTGCGGACAGGAGGCGGGGAGCTGTTTTTT. Translated, it gives CSVVRTGGGELFF.

The chain employs TRBV15 and TRBJ1-5; 7 bases line up with TRBD1. Germline assignment: CDR1 LNHNV and CDR2 YYDKDF (reference sequence). V shed 7 bases, J shed 2 bases, and the junction held 8 bases outside the gene matches. The CDR3 totals 15 residues. CDR3 coding DNA: TGTGCCACCACCGAGACAGGGTTGGGCAATCAGCCCCAGCATTTT. Protein: CATTETGLGNQPQHF.

This rearrangement joins TRBV15 to TRBJ2-3, with TRBD2 identical over 9 bases. Germline trimming cut 10 bases from V and 5 bases from J; bases unmatched to any gene: 7. The germline V gene has CDR1 LNHNV and CDR2 YYDKDF (reference sequence). The CDR3 is made up of 13 amino acids. The CDR3 nucleotides are TGTGCCATAGGGACTAGCATGGAAGATACGCAGTATTTT. Amino acid sequence: CAIGTSMEDTQYF.

The sample holds a few counts of this clone. The J gene is TRBJ2-1, the V gene TRBV6-5; 12 bases map to TRBD1. The V gene's germline CDR1 is MNHEY and CDR2 SVGAGI. With V trimmed by 0 bases and J by 10 bases, 4 bases remained unmatched. The CDR3 contains 15 residues. For the CDR3, the DNA is TGTGCCAGCAGTTACTCGGGACAGGGGGCAAAGGAGCAGTTCTTC. It yields the protein CASSYSGQGAKEQFF.

The genes are TRBV30 and TRBJ2-3; D gene unclear. V lost 2 bases and J lost 7, with 10 bases in between. The CDR3 is 12 amino acids. Germline CDR1 GTSNPN, CDR2 SVGIG (reference sequence). This chain's CDR3 is CAWSPTQYTQYF. The DNA for the CDR3 is TGTGCCTGGAGTCCCACCCAGTATACGCAGTATTTT. The variable domain in full, with the rest retrieved from reference TRBV30 and TRBJ2-3, is SQTIHQWPATLVQPVGSPLSLECTVEGTSNPNLYWYRQAAGRGLQLLFYSVGIGQISSEVPQNLSASRPQDRQFILSSKKLLLSDSGFYLCAWSPTQYTQYFGPGTRLTVL.